A selection of T cell receptor beta chains follows, all from one sample in a study of blood T cell repertoires in COVID-19. Profiled with immunoSEQ multiplex PCR; TCRdb holds only in-frame clones, not every one. The sample yields around 140,000 clones, 80% to 90% seen once. Material for sequencing was peripheral blood. These receptor sequences come from a woman between 50 and 59 years old with acute or convalescent COVID-19. CDR3s include the opening cysteine and the closing phenylalanine or tryptophan. The D gene is left open where the match is weak. Size is stated for part of the rows, as once, few or many counts, or as a class when the clone is expanded.

>TRBV9|NA|TRBD1|TRBJ1-4
TGTGCCAGCAGCCCGGGACAGGCCGAAAAACTGTTTTTT
CASSPGQAEKLFF
>TRBV5-1|NA|NA|TRBJ2-1
TGCGCCAGCAGCTTGGCCCCCGGGACACCGGACAATGAGCAGTTCTTC
CASSLAPGTPDNEQFF
>TRBV15|NA|NA|TRBJ2-7
TGTGCCACCAGCCGGGGTGGGGGGAGCTCCTACGAGCAGTACTTC
CATSRGGGSSYEQYF
>TRBV2|NA|NA|TRBJ1-4
TGTGCCATCTCTGCAACTAATGAAAAACTGTTTTTT
CAISATNEKLFF
>TRBV19|NA|TRBD1|TRBJ1-5
TGTGCCACCAAGACCGGGACAGGGATAAATCAGCCCCAGCATTTT
CATKTGTGINQPQHF
>TRBV2|NA|TRBD2|TRBJ2-5
TGTGCCAGCAGCCCTCTTTCGGGACTAACCCTACAAGAGACCCAGTACTTC
CASSPLSGLTLQETQYF
>TRBV10-3|once|TRBD2|TRBJ2-3
TGTGCCATCAGTCAACTAGCGCCCGCCTTTGATACGCAGTATTTT
CAISQLAPAFDTQYF
>TRBV24-1|once|TRBD1|TRBJ1-5
TGTGCCACCAGCATGGGACAGGACAATCAGCCCCAGCATTTT
CATSMGQDNQPQHF
>TRBV7-9|NA|TRBD1|TRBJ1-2
TGTGCCAGCAGCCCCGGGACAGGGGTCGGCTACACCTTC
CASSPGTGVGYTF
>TRBV3-1/TRBV3-2|once|TRBD1|TRBJ1-2
TGTGCCAGCAGCCAAGGGGGTCTGACAGGGGGCTATGGCTACACCTTC
CASSQGGLTGGYGYTF
>TRBV9|NA|TRBD1|TRBJ2-1
TGTGCCAGCAGCGTAGAATCCCCACTACAGGGGGCATCCAATGAGCAGTTCTTC
CASSVESPLQGASNEQFF
>TRBV5-1|NA|NA|TRBJ2-1
TGCGCCAGCAGCTTAACGGGGGAAGGGTACAATGAGCAGTTCTTC
CASSLTGEGYNEQFF
>TRBV3-1/TRBV3-2|NA|TRBD2|TRBJ2-7
TGTGCCAGCAGCCAAGGATCAACTAGCGGGAGAGGCCCCTACGAGCAGTACTTC
CASSQGSTSGRGPYEQYF
>TRBV6-5|once|TRBD2|TRBJ2-7
TGTGCCAGCAGTTATGGACTAGCGGGGGGTAGCGAGCAGTACTTC
CASSYGLAGGSEQYF
>TRBV5-1|NA|NA|TRBJ2-5
TGCGCCAGCAGCCCCAACGGGGGGCAGGAAGAGACCCAGTACTTC
CASSPNGGQEETQYF
>TRBV19|NA|NA|TRBJ2-1
TGTGCCAGTAGTATAGGGCTGACTAGTACCGGTGTCGGAGAGCAGTTCTTC
CASSIGLTSTGVGEQFF
>TRBV13|NA|NA|TRBJ1-2
TGTGCCAGCAGGGAGCAAAATGGCTACACCTTC
CASREQNGYTF
>TRBV28|once|NA|TRBJ1-5
TGTGCCAGCAGTTTGGGGCTTGGTCCTTTGGGTCAGCCCCAGCATTTT
CASSLGLGPLGQPQHF
>TRBV19|NA|NA|TRBJ1-1
TGTGCCAGTAGTATAGATGCGGGTGGAGCAACTGAAGCTTTCTTT
CASSIDAGGATEAFF
>TRBV14|few|NA|TRBJ1-3
TGTGCCAGCAGCCAACTCCGGGGTAGCAAAGGAAACACCATATATTTT
CASSQLRGSKGNTIYF
>TRBV5-1|NA|NA|TRBJ1-1
TGCGCCAGCAGCCCCCAGGGGTTGAACACTGAAGCTTTCTTT
CASSPQGLNTEAFF
>TRBV2|NA|TRBD1|TRBJ1-5
TGTGCCAGCAGTGAAGCGACAGGGGGCAGTCAGCCCCAGCATTTT
CASSEATGGSQPQHF
>TRBV5-6|NA|TRBD1|TRBJ1-1
TGTGCCAGCAGCCATCAGGGGGTGAACACTGAAGCTTTCTTT
CASSHQGVNTEAFF
>TRBV20-1|NA|TRBD1|TRBJ1-1
TGCAGTGCTCCATCACAGGGGAAGGCTTTCTTT
CSAPSQGKAFF
>TRBV28|once|NA|TRBJ1-5
TGTGCCAGTAAGGGGGGCAATCAGCCCCAGCATTTT
CASKGGNQPQHF
>TRBV5-6|NA|TRBD2|TRBJ2-5
TGTGCCAGCAGCGCCGGGACTAGCGGGTGGGAGACCCAGTACTTC
CASSAGTSGWETQYF
>TRBV2|NA|NA|TRBJ1-2
TGTGCCAGCAGTGAAGGGGCCGCTTCCTATGGCTACACCTTC
CASSEGAASYGYTF
>TRBV6-1|NA|TRBD1|TRBJ2-7
TGTGCCAGCAGTGAAGGGACAGGGCGAACCTACGAGCAGTACTTC
CASSEGTGRTYEQYF
>TRBV6-5|once|TRBD1|TRBJ1-6
TGTGCCAGCAGGGGACAGGGTAATTCACCCCTCCACTTT
CASRGQGNSPLHF
>TRBV30|NA|NA|TRBJ1-6
TGTGCCTGGAGTCGCGGTGAAGGTAATTCACCCCTCCACTTT
CAWSRGEGNSPLHF
>TRBV6-5|NA|NA|TRBJ2-5
TGTGCCAGCAGCTCAGGGGATGACCAGTACTTC
CASSSGDDQYF
>TRBV27|NA|NA|TRBJ1-5
TGTGCCAGCAGTGACGGAGGATGGCAGCCCCAGCATTTT
CASSDGGWQPQHF
>TRBV2|NA|NA|TRBJ2-7
TGTGCCAGCGATACCGGACACCGATCAAGGAGCCCGCAGTTCTACGAGCAGTACTTC
CASDTGHRSRSPQFYEQYF
>TRBV24-1|NA|TRBD2|TRBJ2-5
TGTGCCACCAGTGATTTCCCAGCGGGGGGGCGGGAGACCCAGTACTTC
CATSDFPAGGRETQYF
>TRBV7-6|NA|NA|TRBJ2-3
TGTGCCAGCAGCCCCGGGAATGGTATCACAGATACGCAGTATTTT
CASSPGNGITDTQYF
>TRBV14|NA|TRBD1|TRBJ1-5
TGTGCCAGCAGACATGACAGGGATCAGCCCCAGCATTTT
CASRHDRDQPQHF
>TRBV5-6|NA|TRBD1|TRBJ2-7
TGTGCCAGCAGCTTTTACAGGGGAACCTACGAGCAGTACTTC
CASSFYRGTYEQYF
>TRBV19|NA|TRBD2|TRBJ2-4
TGTGCCAGTAGTATCCCCGGGGAGGGGAGCATTCAGTACTTC
CASSIPGEGSIQYF
>TRBV3-1/TRBV3-2|NA|NA|TRBJ2-1
TGTGCCAGCAGCCAAGTATTTCCCGTACAGAATGAGCAGTTCTTC
CASSQVFPVQNEQFF
>TRBV9|NA|TRBD2|TRBJ2-2
TGTGCCAGCAGCGCACGGGAGGGCCGGGGTTCGAACACCGGGGAGCTGTTTTTT
CASSAREGRGSNTGELFF
>TRBV7-9|NA|NA|TRBJ1-5
TGTGCCAGCAGCCCGGGCGGGTTAGGTCAGCCCCAGCATTTT
CASSPGGLGQPQHF
>TRBV3-1/TRBV3-2|NA|TRBD1|TRBJ1-1
TGTGCCAGCAGCCCCGGGACAGGGGTTGTTACTGAAGCTTTCTTT
CASSPGTGVVTEAFF